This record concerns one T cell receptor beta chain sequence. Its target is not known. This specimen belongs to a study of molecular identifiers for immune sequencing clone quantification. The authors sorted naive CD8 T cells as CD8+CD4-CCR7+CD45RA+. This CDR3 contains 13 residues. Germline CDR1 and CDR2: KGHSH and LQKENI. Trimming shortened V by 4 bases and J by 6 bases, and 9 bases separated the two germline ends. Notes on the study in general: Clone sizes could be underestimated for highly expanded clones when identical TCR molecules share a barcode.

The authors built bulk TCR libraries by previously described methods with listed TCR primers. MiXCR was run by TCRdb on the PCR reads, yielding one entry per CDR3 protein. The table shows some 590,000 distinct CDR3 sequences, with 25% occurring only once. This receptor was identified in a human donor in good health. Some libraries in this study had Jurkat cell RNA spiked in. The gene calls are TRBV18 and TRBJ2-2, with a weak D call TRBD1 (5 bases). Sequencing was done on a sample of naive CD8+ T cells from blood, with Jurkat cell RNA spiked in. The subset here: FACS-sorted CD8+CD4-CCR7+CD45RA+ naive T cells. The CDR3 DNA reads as TGTGCCAGCTCACAGGACACAGCCGGGGAGCTGTTTTTT. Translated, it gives CASSQDTAGELFF.